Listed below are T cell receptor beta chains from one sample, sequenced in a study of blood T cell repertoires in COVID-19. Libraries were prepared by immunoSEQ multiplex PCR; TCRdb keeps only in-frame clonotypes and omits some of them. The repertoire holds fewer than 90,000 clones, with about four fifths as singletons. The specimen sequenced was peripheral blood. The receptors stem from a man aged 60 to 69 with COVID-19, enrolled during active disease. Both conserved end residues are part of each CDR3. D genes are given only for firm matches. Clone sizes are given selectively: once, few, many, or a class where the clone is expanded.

DNA: TGTGCCAGCAGTTTGGGACTAGCCTACGAGCAGTACTTC
CDR3: CASSLGLAYEQYF
D: TRBD2
V: TRBV12-3/TRBV12-4
size: NA
J: TRBJ2-7

DNA: TGCAGCGTTCTGTTCTCTAGCAATCAGCCCCAGCATTTT
CDR3: CSVLFSSNQPQHF
D: NA
V: TRBV29-1
size: few
J: TRBJ1-5

DNA: TGCGCCAGCAGCTTGGAATGGGTGTCGACTTTATCGATAGCTTTCTTT
CDR3: CASSLEWVSTLSIAFF
D: NA
V: TRBV5-1
size: NA
J: TRBJ1-1

DNA: TGCGCCAGCAGCGTCCAAACAGGGGGCGGAAACTACGAGCAGTACTTC
CDR3: CASSVQTGGGNYEQYF
D: TRBD1
V: TRBV5-1
size: NA
J: TRBJ2-7

DNA: TGTGCCAGCAGTGATAGGACAGGGGGAAGCAATCAGCCCCAGCATTTT
CDR3: CASSDRTGGSNQPQHF
D: TRBD1
V: TRBV2
size: NA
J: TRBJ1-5

DNA: TGTGCCAGCAGCTTGGACAGCGGGGGGGCCCTCTCCTACAATGAGCAGTTCTTC
CDR3: CASSLDSGGALSYNEQFF
D: TRBD2
V: TRBV5-5
size: many
J: TRBJ2-1

DNA: TGTGCCAGCAGCTTAAGCGGTACCTACACCGGGGAGCTGTTTTTT
CDR3: CASSLSGTYTGELFF
D: NA
V: TRBV7-3
size: NA
J: TRBJ2-2

DNA: TGCGCCAGCGTAGCGGGGGGGATCACAGATACGCAGTATTTT
CDR3: CASVAGGITDTQYF
D: TRBD2
V: TRBV5-1
size: few
J: TRBJ2-3

DNA: TGTGCCAGCTCACTAGCCGGGACAGGGCTCTACGAGCAGTACTTC
CDR3: CASSLAGTGLYEQYF
D: TRBD1
V: TRBV18
size: few
J: TRBJ2-7

DNA: TGCGCCAGCAGCGCAGGACTAGCGGGAGGAAATGAGCAGTTCTTC
CDR3: CASSAGLAGGNEQFF
D: TRBD2
V: TRBV5-1
size: NA
J: TRBJ2-1

DNA: TGTGCCAGTAGTGGGACAGCAATCAAGATCACCGGGGAGCTGTTTTTT
CDR3: CASSGTAIKITGELFF
D: TRBD1
V: TRBV19
size: NA
J: TRBJ2-2

DNA: TGTGCCAGCAGCTTTCGGGACACCTCCTCCTATGGCTACACCTTC
CDR3: CASSFRDTSSYGYTF
D: NA
V: TRBV9
size: NA
J: TRBJ1-2

DNA: TGTGCCAGCAGCTCCAACCAAGAGACCCAGTACTTC
CDR3: CASSSNQETQYF
D: NA
V: TRBV5-6
size: NA
J: TRBJ2-5

DNA: TGTGCCAGCTCTTACGGGACTAGCGGGACAGATACGCAGTATTTT
CDR3: CASSYGTSGTDTQYF
D: TRBD2
V: TRBV18
size: NA
J: TRBJ2-3

DNA: TGTGCCAGCAGCCCTGGCGCGGGGTTTGTAGAGACCCAGTACTTC
CDR3: CASSPGAGFVETQYF
D: NA
V: TRBV5-6
size: NA
J: TRBJ2-5

DNA: TGCAGCGTTACAGACGACAAAGAGACCCAGTACTTC
CDR3: CSVTDDKETQYF
D: NA
V: TRBV29-1
size: NA
J: TRBJ2-5

DNA: TGTGCCAGCCGATCGGACTACTTGGAAGCTTTCTTT
CDR3: CASRSDYLEAFF
D: NA
V: TRBV12-3/TRBV12-4
size: NA
J: TRBJ1-1

DNA: TGTGCCAGCCAGGACACCGGGGAGCTGTTTTTT
CDR3: CASQDTGELFF
D: NA
V: TRBV6-5
size: few
J: TRBJ2-2

DNA: TGCGCCAGCAGCTTGGAGCCAGGGGGAGATTCACCCCTCCACTTT
CDR3: CASSLEPGGDSPLHF
D: TRBD1
V: TRBV5-1
size: NA
J: TRBJ1-6

DNA: TGTGCCAGCAGTCGGACTAGCGGGGGCTACGAGCAGTACTTC
CDR3: CASSRTSGGYEQYF
D: TRBD2
V: TRBV6-5
size: NA
J: TRBJ2-7

DNA: TGTGCCAGCTCACCGCAACAGGGGGCAGGACAGCCCCAGCATTTT
CDR3: CASSPQQGAGQPQHF
D: TRBD1
V: TRBV18
size: NA
J: TRBJ1-5

DNA: TGTGCCAGCAGCCAAACAGGGGGAGGCCCCGTGGACGAGCAGTACTTC
CDR3: CASSQTGGGPVDEQYF
D: TRBD1
V: TRBV3-1/TRBV3-2
size: NA
J: TRBJ2-7

DNA: TGTGCCAGTAGTATAAGGGGATCGCCCCAGCATTTT
CDR3: CASSIRGSPQHF
D: NA
V: TRBV19
size: few
J: TRBJ1-5

DNA: TGCGCCAGCAGCTCCTGGGGGGTGAGCACTGAAGCTTTCTTT
CDR3: CASSSWGVSTEAFF
D: NA
V: TRBV5-1
size: NA
J: TRBJ1-1

DNA: TGTGCCAGCAGCAAAGCCGGGACAGAGCACTATGGCTACACCTTC
CDR3: CASSKAGTEHYGYTF
D: TRBD1
V: TRBV7-9
size: NA
J: TRBJ1-2

DNA: TGTGCCAGCAGCATTGACAGGGGAGCCGAGCAGTACTTC
CDR3: CASSIDRGAEQYF
D: TRBD1
V: TRBV3-1/TRBV3-2
size: NA
J: TRBJ2-7

DNA: TGTGCCAGCAGCCTTGGGACTAGCGGGGGGGCAGATGAGCAGTACTTC
CDR3: CASSLGTSGGADEQYF
D: TRBD2
V: TRBV7-9
size: NA
J: TRBJ2-7

DNA: TGTGCCAGCTCACAGGACATTAGGAAAGAGACCCAGTACTTC
CDR3: CASSQDIRKETQYF
D: NA
V: TRBV18
size: NA
J: TRBJ2-5

DNA: TGTGCCAGCAGTTCCGGGACAGGGGATAGGCCCCAGCATTTT
CDR3: CASSSGTGDRPQHF
D: TRBD1
V: TRBV27
size: NA
J: TRBJ1-5

DNA: TGTGCCACTGGGGGGAACGAGCAGTACTTC
CDR3: CATGGNEQYF
D: NA
V: TRBV11-2
size: NA
J: TRBJ2-7

DNA: TGTGCCAGCAGCTTAGCACTCTTGGGAGCGTCCACCGGGGAGCTGTTTTTT
CDR3: CASSLALLGASTGELFF
D: NA
V: TRBV11-1
size: few
J: TRBJ2-2

DNA: TGTGCCAGCTCACCGTGGAAGGGGGAGAACACTGAAGCTTTCTTT
CDR3: CASSPWKGENTEAFF
D: NA
V: TRBV18
size: NA
J: TRBJ1-1